This entry concerns a single TCR beta chain. Its antigen is not known. These data originate in a study of graft-versus-host responses after intestinal transplantation. Across the whole study: Anti-thymocyte globulin induction, then tacrolimus and steroids for two to four years, went to all recipients.

Germline trimming cut 5 bases from V and 0 bases from J; bases unmatched to any gene: 8. The CDR3 covers 16 residues. Germline V gene sequence: CDR1 SGDLS, CDR2 YYNGEE. General study findings and limits: The recipient marrow held GvH clones, and some of them showed up first in ileum or blood.

The repertoire was sequenced with immunoSEQ multiplex PCR; TCRdb's copy has only in-frame clones and lacks some. The sample has around 100,000 clones; roughly 87% are singletons. The source of this sequence is a human donor who was the organ donor for an intestinal transplant. The source material was unstimulated CD4+ T cells sorted from spleen or lymph node cells, sampled before transplant. This chain uses TRBV9 with TRBJ1-3, with TRBD1 matching 7 bases. The CDR3 nucleotides read TGTGCCAGCAGAGGCTTCAGGGGGAACTCTGGAAACACCATATATTTT. It is translated as CASRGFRGNSGNTIYF.